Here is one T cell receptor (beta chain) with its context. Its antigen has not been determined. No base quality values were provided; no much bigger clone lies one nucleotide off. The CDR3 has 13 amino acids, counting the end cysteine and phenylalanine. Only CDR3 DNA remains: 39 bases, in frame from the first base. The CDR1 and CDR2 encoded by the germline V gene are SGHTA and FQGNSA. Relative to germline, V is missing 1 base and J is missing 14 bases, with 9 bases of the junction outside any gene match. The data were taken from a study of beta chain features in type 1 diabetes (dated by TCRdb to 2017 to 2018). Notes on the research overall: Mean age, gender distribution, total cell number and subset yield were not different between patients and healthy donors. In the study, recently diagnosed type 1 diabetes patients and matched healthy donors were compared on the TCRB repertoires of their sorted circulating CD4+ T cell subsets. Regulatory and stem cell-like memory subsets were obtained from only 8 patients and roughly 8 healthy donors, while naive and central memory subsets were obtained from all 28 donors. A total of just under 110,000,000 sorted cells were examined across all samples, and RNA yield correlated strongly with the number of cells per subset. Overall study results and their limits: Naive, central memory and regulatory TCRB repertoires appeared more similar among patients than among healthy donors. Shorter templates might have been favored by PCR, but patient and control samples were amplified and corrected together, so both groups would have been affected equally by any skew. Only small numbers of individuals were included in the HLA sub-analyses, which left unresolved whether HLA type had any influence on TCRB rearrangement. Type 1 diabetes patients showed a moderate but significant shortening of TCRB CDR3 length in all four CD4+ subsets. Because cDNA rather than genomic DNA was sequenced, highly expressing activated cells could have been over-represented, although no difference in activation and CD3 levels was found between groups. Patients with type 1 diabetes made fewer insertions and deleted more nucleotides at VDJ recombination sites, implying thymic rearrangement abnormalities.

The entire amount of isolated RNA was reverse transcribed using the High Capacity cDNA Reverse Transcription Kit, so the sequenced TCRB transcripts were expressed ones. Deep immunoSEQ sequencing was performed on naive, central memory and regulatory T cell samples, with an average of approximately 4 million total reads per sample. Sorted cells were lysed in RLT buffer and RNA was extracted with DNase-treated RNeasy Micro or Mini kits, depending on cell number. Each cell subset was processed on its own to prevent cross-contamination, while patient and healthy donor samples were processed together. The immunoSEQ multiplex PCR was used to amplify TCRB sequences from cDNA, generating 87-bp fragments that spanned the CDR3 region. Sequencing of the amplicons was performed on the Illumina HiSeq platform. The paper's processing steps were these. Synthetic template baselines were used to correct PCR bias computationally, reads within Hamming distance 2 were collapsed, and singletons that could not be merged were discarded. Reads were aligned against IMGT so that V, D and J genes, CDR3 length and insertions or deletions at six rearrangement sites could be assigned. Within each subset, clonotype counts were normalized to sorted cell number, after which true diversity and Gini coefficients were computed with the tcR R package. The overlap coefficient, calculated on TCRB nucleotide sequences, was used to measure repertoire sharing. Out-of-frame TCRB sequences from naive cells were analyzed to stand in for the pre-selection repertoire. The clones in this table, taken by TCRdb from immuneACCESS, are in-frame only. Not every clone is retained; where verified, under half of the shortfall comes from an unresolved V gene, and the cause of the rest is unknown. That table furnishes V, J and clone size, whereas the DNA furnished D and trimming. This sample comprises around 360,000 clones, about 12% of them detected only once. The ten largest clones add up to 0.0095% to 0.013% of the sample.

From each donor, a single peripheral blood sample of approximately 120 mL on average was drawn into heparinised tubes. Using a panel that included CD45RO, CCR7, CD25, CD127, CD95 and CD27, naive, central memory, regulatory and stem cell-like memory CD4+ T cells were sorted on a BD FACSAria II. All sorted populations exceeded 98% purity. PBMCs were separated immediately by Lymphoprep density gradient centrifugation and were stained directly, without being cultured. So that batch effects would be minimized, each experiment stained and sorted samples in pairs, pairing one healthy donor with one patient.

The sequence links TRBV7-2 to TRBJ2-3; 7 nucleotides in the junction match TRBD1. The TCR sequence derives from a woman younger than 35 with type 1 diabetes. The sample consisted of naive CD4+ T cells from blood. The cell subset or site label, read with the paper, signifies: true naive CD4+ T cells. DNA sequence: TGTGCCAGCAGCTTAGTCTCGGAGAGACAGGGGTATTTT. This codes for CASSLVSERQGYF.